The 7 T cell receptor beta chains presented below share a single source sample, sequenced in a study of T cells after yellow fever vaccination. TCRdb redid the calling of the 5' RACE reads with MiXCR, one entry per CDR3 protein. The table lists 500,000 to 650,000 distinct CDR3 sequences, roughly an eighth of them singletons. The sequenced sample was PBMCs, obtained on the day of the yellow fever booster vaccination. The origin of the receptors is a man aged 25 to 40 who received the YFV17D yellow fever vaccine.

This clonotype was observed a handful of times. The CDR3 region is CSVVVAVPGQYF. CDR3 DNA: TGCAGCGTTGTGGTAGCGGTCCCGGGCCAGTACTTC. This chain connects TRBV29-1 to TRBJ2-5, with D possibly being TRBD2 (6 bases). CDR1 is SQVTM and CDR2 is ANQGSEA in the germline V gene. CDR3 length: 12 amino acids. V was cut by 4 bases and J by 10 bases, with 16 bases left in between.

This clonotype was seen a handful of times. V and J are TRBV5-1 and TRBJ2-1; 9 bases are a match to TRBD2. The junction had 14 bases not matched to a gene; V was cut back by 7 bases and J by 9 bases. Germline V gives CDR1 SGHRS, CDR2 YFSETQ. The CDR3 consists of 15 residues. The CDR3 coding sequence is TGCGCCAGCGACTGGGGGACTAGCCCGTCTCCTGAGCAGTTCTTC. Amino acids: CASDWGTSPSPEQFF.

Ten or more counts support this clonotype. The chain carries TRBV10-3 and TRBJ1-1; 12 nucleotides align to TRBD1. There are 13 residues in the CDR3. V was pared by 6 bases and J by 7 bases, with 3 bases of the junction left unmatched. The V gene's germline CDR1 is ENHRY and CDR2 SYGVKD. CDR3 protein: CAIRGQGASEAFF. In DNA, the CDR3 is TGTGCCATCAGGGGACAGGGGGCGAGTGAAGCTTTCTTT.

The rearrangement uses TRBV12-3 or TRBV12-4 and TRBJ1-2; 10 nucleotides align to TRBD1. The CDR3 loop spans 15 amino acids. With V trimmed by 3 bases and J by 4 bases, 5 bases remained unmatched. CDR3 residues: CASSLSTGGAYGYTF. DNA for the CDR3: TGTGCCAGCAGTTTGTCGACAGGGGGCGCCTATGGCTACACCTTC.

This clonotype was picked up a small number of times. V and J are TRBV7-9 and TRBJ2-3; 9 nucleotides align to TRBD2. This CDR3 is 16 amino acids long. Looked up from germline, CDR1 is SEHNR and CDR2 is FQNEAQ (reference sequence). J lost 1 base, V lost 1 base, and 3 bases had no gene match. DNA of the CDR3: TGTGCCAGCAGCTTAGTTATAGCGGGAGGCACAGATACGCAGTATTTT. Protein product: CASSLVIAGGTDTQYF.

The chain couples TRBV5-1 to TRBJ2-3; 8 positions agree with TRBD2. This CDR3 has 15 residues. After removal of 0 bases from V and 7 bases from J, the junction contained 7 bases not matched to a gene. Germline assignment: CDR1 SGHRS and CDR2 YFSETQ. CDR3 DNA: TGCGCCAGCAGCTTGGCCGGGGTAGCGGGAAATACGCAGTATTTT. This gives the protein CASSLAGVAGNTQYF.

V gene TRBV29-1 combines with J gene TRBJ1-1, with unresolved D. CDR3 size: 11 residues. The V gene's germline CDR1 is SQVTM and CDR2 ANQGSEA. V was pared by 5 bases and J by 7 bases, with 11 bases between. The CDR3 region has the DNA TGCAGCGTTCCCGGCAGTCTTGAAGCTTTCTTT. Its protein is CSVPGSLEAFF.